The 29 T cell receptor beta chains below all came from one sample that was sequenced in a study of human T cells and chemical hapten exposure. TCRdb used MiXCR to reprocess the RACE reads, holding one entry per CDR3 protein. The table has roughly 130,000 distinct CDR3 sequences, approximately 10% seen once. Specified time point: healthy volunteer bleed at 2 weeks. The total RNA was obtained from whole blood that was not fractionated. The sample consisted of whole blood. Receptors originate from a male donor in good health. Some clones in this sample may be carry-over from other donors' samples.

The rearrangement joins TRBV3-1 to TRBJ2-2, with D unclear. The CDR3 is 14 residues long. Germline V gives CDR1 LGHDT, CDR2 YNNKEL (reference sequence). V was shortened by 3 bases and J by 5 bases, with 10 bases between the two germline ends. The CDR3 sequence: CASSQGSITGELFF. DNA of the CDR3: TGTGCCAGCAGCCAGGGGTCTATTACCGGGGAGCTGTTTTTT.

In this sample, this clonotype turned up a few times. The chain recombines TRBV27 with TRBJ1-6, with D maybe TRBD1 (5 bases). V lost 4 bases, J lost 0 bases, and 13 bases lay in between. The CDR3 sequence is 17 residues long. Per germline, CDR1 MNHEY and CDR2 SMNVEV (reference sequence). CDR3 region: CASSSGRQSSYNSPLHF. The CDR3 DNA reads TGTGCCAGCAGTTCAGGACGACAGAGCTCCTATAATTCACCCCTCCACTTT.

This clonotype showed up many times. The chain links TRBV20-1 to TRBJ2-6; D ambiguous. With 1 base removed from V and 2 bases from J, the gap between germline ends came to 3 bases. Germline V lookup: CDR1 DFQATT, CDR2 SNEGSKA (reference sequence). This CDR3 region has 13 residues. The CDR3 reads CSARVPGANVLTF. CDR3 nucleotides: TGCAGTGCTAGAGTTCCTGGGGCCAACGTCCTGACTTTC.

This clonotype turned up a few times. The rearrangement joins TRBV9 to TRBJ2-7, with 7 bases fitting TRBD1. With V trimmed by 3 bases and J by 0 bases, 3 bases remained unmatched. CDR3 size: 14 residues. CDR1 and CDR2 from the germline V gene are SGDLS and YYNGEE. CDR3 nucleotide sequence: TGTGCCAGCAGCGAAAGGGACAGCTCCTACGAGCAGTACTTC. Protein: CASSERDSSYEQYF.

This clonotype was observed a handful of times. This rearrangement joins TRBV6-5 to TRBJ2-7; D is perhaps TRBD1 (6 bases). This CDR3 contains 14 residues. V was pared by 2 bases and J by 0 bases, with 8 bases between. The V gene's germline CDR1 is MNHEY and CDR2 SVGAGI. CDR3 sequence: CASSYQDSSYEQYF. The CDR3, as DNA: TGTGCCAGCAGTTACCAGGACAGCTCCTACGAGCAGTACTTC.

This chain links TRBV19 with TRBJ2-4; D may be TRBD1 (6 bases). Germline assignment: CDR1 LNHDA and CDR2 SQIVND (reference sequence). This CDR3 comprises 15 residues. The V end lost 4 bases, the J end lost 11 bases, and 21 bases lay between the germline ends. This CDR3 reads CASSTSGVQGTLQYF. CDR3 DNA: TGTGCCAGTAGTACGTCAGGGGTCCAGGGAACTCTTCAGTACTTC.

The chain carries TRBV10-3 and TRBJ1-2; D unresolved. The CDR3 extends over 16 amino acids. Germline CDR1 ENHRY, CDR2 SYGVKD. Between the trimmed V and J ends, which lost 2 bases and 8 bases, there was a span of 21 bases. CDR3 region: CAISENPGNIKAGYTF. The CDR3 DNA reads TGTGCCATCAGTGAGAACCCGGGGAATATCAAGGCAGGCTACACCTTC.

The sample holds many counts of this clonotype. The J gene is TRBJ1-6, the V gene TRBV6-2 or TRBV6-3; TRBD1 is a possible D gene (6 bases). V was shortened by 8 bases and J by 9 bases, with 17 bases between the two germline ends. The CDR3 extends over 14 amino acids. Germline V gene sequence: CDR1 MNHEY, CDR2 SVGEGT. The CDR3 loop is CASLPGTISSPLHF. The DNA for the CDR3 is TGTGCCAGCCTACCCGGGACAATATCTTCACCCCTCCACTTT.

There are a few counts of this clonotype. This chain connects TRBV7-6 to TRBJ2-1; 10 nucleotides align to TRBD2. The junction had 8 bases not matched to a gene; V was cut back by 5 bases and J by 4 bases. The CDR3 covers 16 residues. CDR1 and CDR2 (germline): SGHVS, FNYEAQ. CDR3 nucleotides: TGTGCCAGCAGCCCGAGCGGGGGGGAATCATACAATGAGCAGTTCTTC. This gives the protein CASSPSGGESYNEQFF.

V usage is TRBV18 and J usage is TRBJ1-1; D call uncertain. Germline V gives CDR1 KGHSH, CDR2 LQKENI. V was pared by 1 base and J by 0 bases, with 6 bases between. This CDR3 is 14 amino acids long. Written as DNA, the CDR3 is TGTGCCAGCTCACCACAATCAGTGAACACTGAAGCTTTCTTT. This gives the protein CASSPQSVNTEAFF.

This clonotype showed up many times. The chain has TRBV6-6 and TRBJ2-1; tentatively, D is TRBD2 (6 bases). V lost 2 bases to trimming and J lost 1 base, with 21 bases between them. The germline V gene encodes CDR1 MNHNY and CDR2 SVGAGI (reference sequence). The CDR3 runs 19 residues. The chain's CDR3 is CASSYPGQPSEDSYNEQFF. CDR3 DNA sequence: TGTGCCAGCAGTTACCCCGGTCAGCCTAGCGAGGATTCCTACAATGAGCAGTTCTTC.

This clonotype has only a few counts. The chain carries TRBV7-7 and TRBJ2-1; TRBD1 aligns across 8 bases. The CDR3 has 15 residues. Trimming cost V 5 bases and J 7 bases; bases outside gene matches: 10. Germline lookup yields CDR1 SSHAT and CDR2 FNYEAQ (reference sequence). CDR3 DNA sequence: TGTGCCAGCAGCCCGACTGGACAGGGAAGGAATGAGCAGTTCTTC. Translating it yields CASSPTGQGRNEQFF.

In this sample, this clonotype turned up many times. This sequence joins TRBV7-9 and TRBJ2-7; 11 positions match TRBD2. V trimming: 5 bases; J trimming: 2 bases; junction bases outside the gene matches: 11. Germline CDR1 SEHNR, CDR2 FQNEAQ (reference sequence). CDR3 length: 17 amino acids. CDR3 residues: CASSRTLSGRGTYEQYF. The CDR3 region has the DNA TGTGCCAGCAGCCGCACCCTTAGCGGGAGGGGAACCTACGAGCAGTACTTC.

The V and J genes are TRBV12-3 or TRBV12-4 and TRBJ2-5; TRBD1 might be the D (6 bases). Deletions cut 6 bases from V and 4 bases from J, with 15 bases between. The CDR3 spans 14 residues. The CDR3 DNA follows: TGTGCCAGCAGCCGCACAGGGATCGGAGAGACCCAGTACTTC. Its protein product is CASSRTGIGETQYF.

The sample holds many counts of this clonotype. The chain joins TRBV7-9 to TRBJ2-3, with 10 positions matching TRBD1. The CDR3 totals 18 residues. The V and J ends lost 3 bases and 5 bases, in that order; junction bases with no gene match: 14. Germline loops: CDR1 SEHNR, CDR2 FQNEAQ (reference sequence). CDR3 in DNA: TGTGCCAGCAGCTTCCCGCCTGCCGACAGGGGGCTACGAGATACGCAGTATTTT. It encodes CASSFPPADRGLRDTQYF.

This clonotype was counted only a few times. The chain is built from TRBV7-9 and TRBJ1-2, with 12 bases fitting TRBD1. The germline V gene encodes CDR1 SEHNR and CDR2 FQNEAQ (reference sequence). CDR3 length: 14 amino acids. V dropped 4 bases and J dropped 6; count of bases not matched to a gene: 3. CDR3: CASSSWDRGHGYTF. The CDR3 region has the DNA TGTGCCAGCAGCTCCTGGGACAGGGGGCATGGCTACACCTTC. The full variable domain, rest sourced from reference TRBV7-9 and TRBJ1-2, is DTGVSQNPRHKITKRGQNVTFRCDPISEHNRLYWYRQTLGQGPEFLTYFQNEAQLEKSRLLSDRFSAERPKGSFSTLEIQRTEQGDSAMYLCASSSWDRGHGYTFGSGTRLTVV.

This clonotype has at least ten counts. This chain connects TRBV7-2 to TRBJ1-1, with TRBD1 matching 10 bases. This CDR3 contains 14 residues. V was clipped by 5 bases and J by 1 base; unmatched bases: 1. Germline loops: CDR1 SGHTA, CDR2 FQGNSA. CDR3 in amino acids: CASSRTGGNTEAFF. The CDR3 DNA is TGTGCCAGCAGCCGGACAGGGGGGAACACTGAAGCTTTCTTT.

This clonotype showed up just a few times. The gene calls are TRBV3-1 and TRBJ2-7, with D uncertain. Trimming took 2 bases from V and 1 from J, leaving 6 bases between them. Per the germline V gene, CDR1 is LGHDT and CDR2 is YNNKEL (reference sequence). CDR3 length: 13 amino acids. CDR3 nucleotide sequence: TGTGCCAGCAGCCAACCCAGGTCCTACGAGCAGTACTTC. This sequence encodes CASSQPRSYEQYF.

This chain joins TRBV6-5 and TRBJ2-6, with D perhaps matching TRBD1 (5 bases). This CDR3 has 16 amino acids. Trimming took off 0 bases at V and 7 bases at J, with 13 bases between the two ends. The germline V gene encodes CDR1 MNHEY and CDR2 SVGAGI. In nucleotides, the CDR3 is TGTGCCAGCAGTTACTCAGGGGCGCGAGGAGCCAACGTCCTGACTTTC. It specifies CASSYSGARGANVLTF.

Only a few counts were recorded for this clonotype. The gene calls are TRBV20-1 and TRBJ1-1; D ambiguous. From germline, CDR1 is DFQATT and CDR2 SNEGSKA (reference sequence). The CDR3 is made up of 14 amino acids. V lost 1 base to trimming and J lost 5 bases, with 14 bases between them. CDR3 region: CSARAAGLWTEAFF. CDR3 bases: TGCAGTGCTAGAGCTGCAGGTTTGTGGACTGAAGCTTTCTTT.

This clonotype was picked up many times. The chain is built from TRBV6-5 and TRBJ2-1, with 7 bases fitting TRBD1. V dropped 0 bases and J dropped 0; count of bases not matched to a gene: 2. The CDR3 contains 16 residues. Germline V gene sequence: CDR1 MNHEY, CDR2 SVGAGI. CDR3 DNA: TGTGCCAGCAGTTACTCAAACAGGGGCTCCTACAATGAGCAGTTCTTC. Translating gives CASSYSNRGSYNEQFF.

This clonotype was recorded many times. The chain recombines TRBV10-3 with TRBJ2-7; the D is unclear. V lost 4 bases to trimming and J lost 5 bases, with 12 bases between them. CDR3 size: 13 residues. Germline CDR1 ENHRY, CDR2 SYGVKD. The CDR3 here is CAISVVASHEQYF. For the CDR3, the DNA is TGTGCCATCAGTGTCGTGGCAAGCCACGAGCAGTACTTC.

The DNA of the CDR3 is TGTGCCAGGAGAGGACAGGGTGCAACTAATGAAAAACTGTTTTTT. Amino acids: CARRGQGATNEKLFF. The chain has TRBV2 and TRBJ1-4, with 8 bases matching TRBD1. CDR3 length: 15 residues. Per the germline V gene, CDR1 is SNHLY and CDR2 is FYNNEI. V was pared by 9 bases and J by 0 bases, with 6 bases of the junction left unmatched.

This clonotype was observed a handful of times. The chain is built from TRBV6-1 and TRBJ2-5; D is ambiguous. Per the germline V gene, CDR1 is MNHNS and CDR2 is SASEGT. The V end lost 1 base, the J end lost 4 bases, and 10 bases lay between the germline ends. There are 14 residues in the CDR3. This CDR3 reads CASSEDPDGETQYF. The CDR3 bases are TGTGCCAGCAGTGAAGATCCCGACGGAGAGACCCAGTACTTC.

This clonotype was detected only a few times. This CDR3 is CASSLARSLSGSGDTQYF. Here the CDR3 DNA reads TGTGCCAGCAGCTTGGCCAGGTCCCTTAGCGGGAGCGGAGATACGCAGTATTTT. The chain employs TRBV5-6 and TRBJ2-3; TRBD2 agrees at 9 bases. The CDR3 extends over 18 amino acids. V was pared by 0 bases and J by 5 bases, with 13 bases of the junction left unmatched. Germline-derived CDR1 and CDR2 are SGHDT and YYEEEE.

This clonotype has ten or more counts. CDR3: CASSSLYKAGELFF. The CDR3 DNA follows: TGTGCCAGCAGCTCCCTATATAAGGCCGGGGAGCTGTTTTTT. The V gene is TRBV11-2, the J gene TRBJ2-2; D is ambiguous. Per germline, CDR1 SGHAT and CDR2 FQNNGV. V dropped 4 bases and J dropped 6 bases, with 12 bases sitting between them. The CDR3 runs 14 residues.

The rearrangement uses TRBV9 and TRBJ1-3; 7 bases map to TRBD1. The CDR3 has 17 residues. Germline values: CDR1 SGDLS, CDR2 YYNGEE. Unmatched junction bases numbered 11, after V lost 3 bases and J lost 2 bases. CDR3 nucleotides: TGTGCCAGCAGCGCCCGACAGGGAGGTTCTCCTGGAAACACCATATATTTT. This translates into CASSARQGGSPGNTIYF.

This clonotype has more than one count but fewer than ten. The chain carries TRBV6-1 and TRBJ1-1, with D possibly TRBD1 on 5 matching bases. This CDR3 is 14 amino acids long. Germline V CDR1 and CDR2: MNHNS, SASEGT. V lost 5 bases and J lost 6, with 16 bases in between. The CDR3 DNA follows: TGTGCCAGCAGTCTGGATCCCGGGGCCTCTGAAGCTTTCTTT. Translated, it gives CASSLDPGASEAFF.

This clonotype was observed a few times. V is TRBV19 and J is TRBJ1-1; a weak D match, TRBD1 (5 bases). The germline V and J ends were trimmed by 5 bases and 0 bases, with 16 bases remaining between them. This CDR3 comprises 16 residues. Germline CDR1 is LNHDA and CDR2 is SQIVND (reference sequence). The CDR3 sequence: CASSLRVRILNTEAFF. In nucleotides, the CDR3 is TGTGCCAGTAGTCTCAGGGTCCGAATACTGAACACTGAAGCTTTCTTT.